The 22 T cell receptor beta chains below come from one sample, sequenced in a study of blood T cell repertoires in COVID-19. The assay was immunoSEQ multiplex PCR, and TCRdb's table has in-frame clones only and misses some. The data contain fewer than 40,000 clones, about nine tenths of them singletons. Input material: peripheral blood. The receptors were sampled from a woman of 80 years or more with active or convalescent COVID-19.

The CDR3 loop is CASSNTGTNSNQPQHF. In DNA form, the CDR3 reads TGTGCCAGCAGCAACACCGGGACAAATAGCAATCAGCCCCAGCATTTT. The gene calls are TRBV7-9 and TRBJ1-5; a possible D gene is TRBD1 (6 bases). Germline CDR1 is SEHNR and CDR2 is FQNEAQ (reference sequence). This CDR3 contains 16 residues. V dropped 5 bases and J dropped 0 bases, with 14 bases sitting between them.

This chain uses TRBV11-3 with TRBJ2-7; D might be TRBD1 (6 bases). Per germline, CDR1 SGHNT and CDR2 YENEEA. CDR3 length equals 13 residues. Trimming cost V 5 bases and J 5 bases, with 13 bases left between them. The CDR3 coding sequence is TGTGCCAGCAGCCCACGGGACAAGGACGAGCAGTACTTC. Amino acids: CASSPRDKDEQYF.

This chain uses TRBV11-2 with TRBJ2-1; the match to TRBD1 covers 7 bases. V shed 1 base, J shed 7 bases, and the junction held 7 bases outside the gene matches. This CDR3 has 15 residues. The germline CDR1 and CDR2 sequences are SGHAT and FQNNGV. CDR3 DNA sequence: TGTGCCAGCAGCTTAGGTCACAGGGGACAGAATGAGCAGTTCTTC. Translated, it gives CASSLGHRGQNEQFF.

The chain combines TRBV7-9 with TRBJ2-3; TRBD1 matches 9 bases. Germline V gene sequence: CDR1 SEHNR, CDR2 FQNEAQ (reference sequence). The CDR3 is 15 residues long. J gave up 2 bases and V 5 bases, and 5 bases lay outside the gene matches. CDR3: CASSPRDRDTDTQYF. The CDR3 DNA sequence: TGTGCCAGCAGCCCGCGGGACAGGGACACAGATACGCAGTATTTT.

In its sample, this clone was seen once. V is TRBV11-2 and J is TRBJ2-7, with no clear D. This CDR3 is 13 amino acids long. V was pared by 3 bases and J by 6 bases, with 12 bases between. CDR1 is SGHAT, CDR2 FQNNGV, per germline. The CDR3 DNA sequence: TGTGCCAGCAGCTTGTTGATATGGGCCGAGCAGTACTTC. Translation: CASSLLIWAEQYF.

V usage is TRBV5-6 and J usage is TRBJ2-7; TRBD1 might be the D (6 bases). This CDR3 has 14 amino acids. Germline CDR1 SGHDT, CDR2 YYEEEE. V dropped 1 base and J dropped 3 bases, with 11 bases sitting between them. The CDR3 DNA is TGTGCCAGCAGCTTGCAGGGGCGTAGCTACGAGCAGTACTTC. Translation: CASSLQGRSYEQYF.

This clone was found once. The rearrangement links TRBV6-6 to TRBJ1-5, with D unclear. V was pared by 5 bases and J by 0 bases, with 14 bases between. The CDR3 loop spans 16 amino acids. CDR1 and CDR2 (germline): MNHNY, SVGAGI (reference sequence). CDR3 protein: CASSRRTTNSNQPQHF. CDR3 DNA: TGTGCCAGCAGTCGCCGGACTACAAATAGCAATCAGCCCCAGCATTTT.

The chain couples TRBV24-1 to TRBJ2-1, with 7 bases matching TRBD1. The V gene end was trimmed by 4 bases and the J gene end by 1 base; junction bases not matched to a gene: 9. The CDR3 consists of 17 residues. The germline V gene encodes CDR1 KGHDR and CDR2 SFDVKD. The chain's CDR3 is CATSENPDRSSYNEQFF. CDR3 bases: TGTGCCACCAGTGAAAACCCGGACAGGTCGTCCTACAATGAGCAGTTCTTC.

The V call is TRBV10-2, the J call TRBJ1-5; D perhaps matches TRBD1 (5 bases). This CDR3 spans 15 amino acids. Germline CDR1 reads WSHSY; CDR2 reads SAAADI. Trimming shortened V by 4 bases and J by 2 bases, and 12 bases separated the two germline ends. The CDR3: CASSGPPGGNQPQHF. The DNA for the CDR3 is TGCGCCAGCAGTGGGCCCCCGGGGGGCAATCAGCCCCAGCATTTT.

The chain has TRBV5-1 and TRBJ2-7, with 8 bases identical to TRBD2. Germline-derived CDR1 and CDR2 are SGHRS and YFSETQ. The CDR3 loop spans 16 amino acids. The V segment lost 0 bases and the J segment 0 bases; nucleotides outside the gene matches: 5. CDR3 loop: CASSLVTSESSYEQYF. Written as DNA, the CDR3 is TGCGCCAGCAGCTTGGTGACTAGCGAAAGCTCCTACGAGCAGTACTTC.

The J gene is TRBJ1-1, the V gene TRBV3-1 (or the pseudogene TRBV3-2); D not resolved. This CDR3 is 15 amino acids long. From germline, CDR1 is LGHDT and CDR2 YNNKEL (reference sequence). Trimming pared 1 base from V and 6 bases from J, leaving 15 bases between. CDR3 amino acids: CASSQATVVVAEAFF. The CDR3 bases are TGTGCCAGCAGCCAAGCTACAGTGGTAGTTGCTGAAGCTTTCTTT.

The rearrangement uses TRBV20-1 and TRBJ1-5; weak D call: TRBD1 (5 bases). V lost 3 bases to trimming and J lost 5 bases, with 14 bases between them. Looked up from germline, CDR1 is DFQATT and CDR2 is SNEGSKA (reference sequence). This CDR3 spans 14 amino acids. This CDR3 is CSASTGAPYQPQHF. The CDR3 bases are TGCAGTGCTAGTACTGGGGCGCCTTATCAGCCCCAGCATTTT.

V gene TRBV30 combines with J gene TRBJ2-7; 14 positions agree with TRBD2. The V gene end was trimmed by 3 bases and the J gene end by 7 bases; junction bases not matched to a gene: 14. The CDR3 sequence is 17 residues long. In germline, CDR1 is GTSNPN, CDR2 SVGIG (reference sequence). The CDR3 is CAWRLRTSGGPRGEQYF. The CDR3 DNA follows: TGTGCCTGGAGACTTCGGACTAGCGGGGGGCCCAGGGGGGAGCAGTACTTC.

The CDR3 DNA follows: TGTGCCAGCATCGGGCGACAGGGGTTAGGTCAGCCCCAGCATTTT. As protein: CASIGRQGLGQPQHF. The chain has TRBV6-5 and TRBJ1-5, with 8 bases lining up with TRBD1. The CDR3 has 15 amino acids. V gave up 7 bases and J gave up 6 bases; unmatched junction bases: 11. Germline V gene lookup returns CDR1 MNHEY and CDR2 SVGAGI.

This clone was counted between two and nine times. Here the CDR3 reads CASSLFQKNTEAFF. The CDR3 nucleotides are TGTGCCAGCAGCTTGTTTCAGAAGAACACTGAAGCTTTCTTT. V is TRBV5-6 and J is TRBJ1-1; D call uncertain. There are 14 residues in the CDR3. Per germline, CDR1 SGHDT and CDR2 YYEEEE. V was shortened by 1 base and J by 1 base, with 8 bases between the two germline ends. The full variable domain, its missing parts supplied by reference TRBV5-6 and TRBJ1-1, is DAGVTQSPTHLIKTRGQQVTLRCSPKSGHDTVSWYQQALGQGPQFIFQYYEEEERQRGNFPDRFSGHQFPNYSSELNVNALLLGDSALYLCASSLFQKNTEAFFGQGTRLTVV.

This sequence joins TRBV27 and TRBJ2-1; a possible D gene is TRBD1 (6 bases). V gave up 2 bases and J gave up 2 bases, with 13 bases separating them. The CDR3 is 16 residues long. The germline gives CDR1 MNHEY, CDR2 SMNVEV (reference sequence). The DNA of the CDR3 is TGTGCCAGCAGTTTAAGAGAAGGGACACCCTACAATGAGCAGTTCTTC. It is translated as CASSLREGTPYNEQFF.

CDR3 sequence (DNA): TGTGCCAGCAGTTCCGACAGACAGAACTCAATGAACACTGAAGCTTTCTTT. Translation: CASSSDRQNSMNTEAFF. This chain joins TRBV25-1 and TRBJ1-1; possibly TRBD1 for D (5 bases). The CDR3 has 17 residues. The germline V gene encodes CDR1 MGHDK and CDR2 SYGVNS. The V end was cut by 5 bases, the J end by 0 bases, with 19 bases between.

The chain has TRBV5-1 and TRBJ1-4, with D possibly TRBD1 on 5 matching bases. CDR3 length equals 13 residues. Germline lookup yields CDR1 SGHRS and CDR2 YFSETQ. V was trimmed by 5 bases and J by 1 base, leaving 6 bases between them. The CDR3 nucleotides read TGCGCCAGCAGAAGGGGAACTAATGAAAAACTGTTTTTT. Translated: CASRRGTNEKLFF.

The chain uses TRBV6-2 or TRBV6-3 and TRBJ2-5; D is unresolved. Trimming stripped 7 bases from V and 2 bases from J, with 14 bases between. This CDR3 comprises 14 residues. Germline CDR1 and CDR2: MNHEY and SVGEGT. The CDR3 loop reads CASTPLGKQETQYF. The CDR3 coding sequence is TGTGCCAGCACCCCGCTAGGAAAGCAAGAGACCCAGTACTTC.

The V and J genes are TRBV29-1 and TRBJ1-1, with TRBD1 matching over 8 bases. The CDR3 extends over 14 amino acids. V dropped 3 bases and J dropped 1; count of bases not matched to a gene: 4. Germline V gene sequence: CDR1 SQVTM, CDR2 ANQGSEA. CDR3 sequence: CSVDWTGTNTEAFF. The CDR3 DNA is TGCAGCGTTGATTGGACAGGGACGAACACTGAAGCTTTCTTT.

The chain couples TRBV12-2 to TRBJ1-5; TRBD1 was called by the table and not checked on the DNA. TRBV12-2 is noted as a pseudogene. This CDR3 is 22 amino acids long. The CDR3 spells CASRRNTGCPRPTQADNQPQHF. CDR3 coding DNA: TGTGCAAGTCGCCGGAACACAGGTTGCCCTCGGCCGACCCAGGCGGACAATCAGCCCCAGCATTTT.

V usage is TRBV6-2 or TRBV6-3 and J usage is TRBJ2-7, with D possibly being TRBD1 (6 bases). The ends were cut back, 6 bases at V and 2 bases at J, with 14 bases in the middle. CDR3 length: 14 residues. Germline V CDR1 and CDR2: MNHEY, SVGEGT. The CDR3 nucleotides are TGTGCCAGCAGCCCGGGACAAAGAGCCTACGAGCAGTACTTC. This translates into CASSPGQRAYEQYF.